This T cell receptor beta chain comes out of a study of beta chain features in type 1 diabetes. Study-wide background: The patients were much like the healthy donors in age, gender and cell yields. Whole-study findings and limits: Fewer insertions but more deletions were seen at VDJ junctions in type 1 diabetes patients. Shorter TCRB CDR3s, moderately but significantly so, were found in Type 1 diabetes patients in all four CD4+ subsets.

The isolated RNA, all of it, was reverse transcribed, so expressed TCRB transcripts were what got sequenced. The repertoire was sequenced with immunoSEQ multiplex PCR; TCRdb's copy has only in-frame clones and lacks some. The sample contains about 160,000 clones, over 55% of which appear only once. Note on this clone: Its antigen is undetermined.

Trimming removed 6 bases at V and 1 base at J, with 12 bases between. The CDR3 has 14 amino acids. Germline V gene sequence: CDR1 SNHLY, CDR2 FYNNEI. Every donor provided one heparinised blood draw, which averaged about 110 mL. Sorting gave populations that all exceeded 98% purity. Sequencing was carried out using naive CD4+ T cells from blood. The chain links TRBV2 to TRBJ1-1; unclear D gene. The sequence was collected from a man aged 30-40 years with type 1 diabetes. The CDR3: CASSVTAPNTEAFF. DNA of the CDR3: TGTGCCAGCAGCGTAACAGCTCCGAACACTGAAGCTTTCTTT.